These 5 T cell receptor beta chains came from one sample sequenced in a study of radiotherapy plus CTLA-4 blockade in lung cancer. Method: immunoSEQ multiplex PCR; TCRdb's copy keeps in-frame clones and lacks some. The table includes roughly 44,000 clones, approximately 79% detected once. This material consisted of peripheral blood, taken from a patient treated with radiotherapy plus ipilimumab. The receptors were sampled from a human donor with non-small cell lung cancer who had stable disease on radiotherapy plus ipilimumab.

This chain links TRBV30 with TRBJ1-4, with TRBD1 as a possible D gene (5 bases). Trimming stripped 0 bases from V and 0 bases from J, with 11 bases between. The CDR3 is made up of 16 amino acids. Germline assignment: CDR1 GTSNPN and CDR2 SVGIG (reference sequence). CDR3 protein: CAWSVKTATTNEKLFF. DNA of the CDR3: TGTGCCTGGAGTGTGAAGACAGCAACAACTAATGAAAAACTGTTTTTT.

The chain joins TRBV9 to TRBJ1-4; the D gene is possibly TRBD1 (5 bases). V gave up 2 bases and J gave up 10 bases, with 9 bases separating them. Germline CDR1 reads SGDLS; CDR2 reads YYNGEE. This CDR3 contains 12 residues. CDR3 sequence reads: CASSVFRGKLFF. CDR3 nucleotides: TGTGCCAGCAGCGTTTTTAGGGGAAAACTGTTTTTT. Drawing the rest from reference TRBV9 and TRBJ1-4, the complete variable domain is DSGVTQTPKHLITATGQRVTLRCSPRSGDLSVYWYQQSLDQGLQFLIQYYNGEERAKGNILERFSAQQFPDLHSELNLSSLELGDSALYFCASSVFRGKLFFGSGTQLSVL.

CDR3 coding DNA: TGTGCCAGCAGCTTAGTGGCGTGGGGCACTGAAGCTTTCTTT. It encodes CASSLVAWGTEAFF. V is TRBV7-8 and J is TRBJ1-1, with D uncertain. This CDR3 comprises 14 residues. V gave up 1 base and J gave up 4 bases, with 10 bases separating them. Germline loops: CDR1 SGHVS, CDR2 FQNEAQ.

The genes are TRBV6-6 and TRBJ2-7, with 8 bases matching TRBD2. CDR1 MNHNY and CDR2 SVGAGI come from the germline V gene (reference sequence). CDR3 length equals 13 residues. The V segment lost 6 bases and the J segment 2 bases; nucleotides outside the gene matches: 3. In DNA, the CDR3 is TGTGCCAGCAGCCGGGGGGGAGCCTACGAGCAGTACGTC. This sequence encodes CASSRGGAYEQYV.

This clone came up once. The chain carries TRBV2 and TRBJ1-2; TRBD1 matches 7 bases. The V and J ends lost 9 bases and 2 bases, in that order; junction bases with no gene match: 12. The CDR3 runs to 15 residues. Germline-derived CDR1 and CDR2 are SNHLY and FYNNEI. The CDR3 DNA reads as TGTGCCAGAGGACGGACCCAGGACAGGAACTATGGCTACACCTTC. It yields the protein CARGRTQDRNYGYTF.